Listed below are T cell receptor beta chains from one sample, sequenced in a study of T cell responses to AZD1222 COVID-19 vaccine. Method: immunoSEQ multiplex PCR; TCRdb's copy keeps in-frame clones and lacks some. The data hold roughly 180,000 clones, with 85% to 95% observed a single time. The specimen was peripheral blood, collected 28 days after the second dose of the MenACWY control vaccine. All receptors derive from an adult who received the MenACWY meningococcal vaccine as a control. Both conserved end residues are part of each CDR3. Each record gives: J gene, clone size, V gene, D gene, CDR3 DNA, CDR3 protein. The D gene is left open where the match is weak. Rows may omit the clone size; those that give it use once, few, many or a size class.

>TRBJ1-2|-|TRBV28|-
TGTGCCAGCGGTGAGTTCTATGGCTACACCTTC
CASGEFYGYTF
>TRBJ1-1|-|TRBV6-5|TRBD1
TGTGCCAGCAGGGGGGACAGGGGGCTGACTGAAGCTTTCTTT
CASRGDRGLTEAFF
>TRBJ1-5|-|TRBV30|-
TGTGCCTGGAGTGTACAAGGCTTGGGGCAGCCCCAGCATTTT
CAWSVQGLGQPQHF
>TRBJ2-7|once|TRBV7-2|-
TGTGCCAGCAGCTTGGACAGCATAGTTAGCGAGCAGTACTTC
CASSLDSIVSEQYF
>TRBJ1-3|-|TRBV7-2|-
TGTGCCAGCAGCACCGTTGGGGGAAACACCATATATTTT
CASSTVGGNTIYF
>TRBJ2-5|-|TRBV3-1/TRBV3-2|TRBD2
TGTGCCAGCAGCCATCTAGCGGGGGCATTTCAAGAGACCCAGTACTTC
CASSHLAGAFQETQYF
>TRBJ1-2|-|TRBV28|TRBD1
TGTGCAAGCAAGAGGAGGGGGCCGGACTACACCTTC
CASKRRGPDYTF
>TRBJ1-1|-|TRBV6-5|-
TGTGCCACAATTTTGGGGGGGGGAACTGAAGCTTTCTTT
CATILGGGTEAFF
>TRBJ2-7|-|TRBV5-1|TRBD1
TGCGCCAGCAGCTCTGGACAGGGCCTCTTAAGCTCCTACGAGCAGTACTTC
CASSSGQGLLSSYEQYF
>TRBJ1-2|-|TRBV11-2|-
TGTGCCAGCAGCTTAGATCTTACGGGATTGTATGGCTACACCTTC
CASSLDLTGLYGYTF
>TRBJ1-4|-|TRBV19|-
TGTGCCAGTAATGGGGACTTGGGGGAAAAACTGTTTTTT
CASNGDLGEKLFF
>TRBJ1-2|-|TRBV4-3|-
TGCGCCAGCAGCCAAGATAGGAGGAACTATGGCTACACCTTC
CASSQDRRNYGYTF
>TRBJ1-2|few|TRBV19|TRBD1
TGTGCCAGTAGAGAGACAGGGAATTTACCCTATGGCTACACCTTC
CASRETGNLPYGYTF
>TRBJ2-3|-|TRBV7-8|-
TGTGCCAGCCACGTGACTGGCACAGATACGCAGTATTTT
CASHVTGTDTQYF
>TRBJ1-6|-|TRBV18|-
TGTGCCAGCTCACCGGGAGGATCCTATAATTCACCCCTCCACTTT
CASSPGGSYNSPLHF
>TRBJ1-2|-|TRBV12-3/TRBV12-4|TRBD1
TGTGCCAGCAGCGCGACAGGGTGGGGCTACACCTTC
CASSATGWGYTF
>TRBJ1-2|-|TRBV2|-
TGTGCCAGCAGTGTCAACCGACAGACCGCTTCTGTCGGGTACACCTTC
CASSVNRQTASVGYTF
>TRBJ2-3|-|TRBV3-1/TRBV3-2|-
TGTGCCAGCAGCCCGCTGGAGGGGGGGACAGATACGCAGTATTTT
CASSPLEGGTDTQYF
>TRBJ1-1|-|TRBV2|-
TGTGCCAGCAGAGAGACGCCGGGAGGCACTGAAGCTTTCTTT
CASRETPGGTEAFF
>TRBJ2-7|once|TRBV28|TRBD1
TGTGCCAGCAGCGTGCACGGACAGGGCGCCTACGAGCAGTACTTC
CASSVHGQGAYEQYF
>TRBJ1-1|-|TRBV28|-
TGTGCCAGCAGTTTCTCTGGGGCGCTGAGGGGAGCTTTCTTT
CASSFSGALRGAFF
>TRBJ1-2|-|TRBV4-3|-
TGCGCCAGCAGCCAAGCGGGGGCAGGGAACTATGGCTACACCTTC
CASSQAGAGNYGYTF
>TRBJ2-7|-|TRBV6-4|-
TGTGCCAGCCTTCCAGGGACCGAGAAGAGCTACGAGCAGTACTTC
CASLPGTEKSYEQYF
>TRBJ1-2|-|TRBV5-1|TRBD1
TGCGCCAGCAGCTTTGGGAGGGACAGGACCAACTATGGCTACACCTTC
CASSFGRDRTNYGYTF
>TRBJ1-2|-|TRBV19|-
TGTGCCAGTACCCCAGGGCGGGACTATGGCTACACCTTC
CASTPGRDYGYTF
>TRBJ1-5|-|TRBV6-2/TRBV6-3|TRBD1
TGTGCCAGCAGTCACCTCCGCAGGGGGCGAGGTCAGCCCCAGCATTTT
CASSHLRRGRGQPQHF
>TRBJ2-2|-|TRBV7-9|-
TGTGCCAGCAGCTTACAAGAGGCCGGGGAGCTGTTTTTT
CASSLQEAGELFF
>TRBJ2-7|-|TRBV4-1|TRBD1
TGCGCCAGCAGCACCGGGACAGGGGTCGAGCAGTACTTC
CASSTGTGVEQYF
>TRBJ1-1|-|TRBV7-2|-
TGTGCCAGCATCCTCGCGAGCGGCAGACAGAACACTGAAGCTTTCTTT
CASILASGRQNTEAFF
>TRBJ2-1|-|TRBV5-1|TRBD2
TGCGCCAGCAGCCCCGCCAGCGGGGGGGGATACAATGAGCAGTTCTTC
CASSPASGGGYNEQFF
>TRBJ1-2|once|TRBV4-1|TRBD1
TGCGCCAGCAGCCAAGTAGCGGGGACAGCGTCTTCCTTGTTC
CASSQVAGTASSLF
>TRBJ1-2|-|TRBV28|-
TGTGCCAGCAGTTTGACAGGTTCTAACGGCTACACCTTC
CASSLTGSNGYTF
>TRBJ1-2|-|TRBV29-1|TRBD1
TGCAGCGTTCACGGTTTACAGGGGGCGAGGTACACCTTC
CSVHGLQGARYTF
>TRBJ2-5|once|TRBV5-5|-
TGTGCCAGCAGCTTGAGGCTAGCTTCGGAGACCCAGTACTTC
CASSLRLASETQYF
>TRBJ2-2|-|TRBV19|TRBD1
TGTGCCAGTAGTAGGACAGGGGGTCTCACCGGGGAGCTGTTTTTT
CASSRTGGLTGELFF
>TRBJ1-6|-|TRBV27|-
TGTGCCAGCAGTTTACAGCTACATAATTCACCCCTCCACTTT
CASSLQLHNSPLHF
>TRBJ2-7|-|TRBV18|TRBD1
TGTGCCAGCTCCCTCGGACAGGGCTCGTCCGAGCAGTACTTC
CASSLGQGSSEQYF
>TRBJ2-1|-|TRBV7-2|TRBD2
TGTGCCAGCAGCGCTAGCGGGGGGAATGAGCAGTTCTTC
CASSASGGNEQFF
>TRBJ2-2|-|TRBV5-4|-
TGTGCCAGCACCCTTGGAGGGGCGAACACCGGGGAGCTGTTTTTT
CASTLGGANTGELFF
>TRBJ1-6|-|TRBV5-4|-
TGTGCCAGCAGCTCAGGCACGCAAGATTCACCCCTCCACTTT
CASSSGTQDSPLHF
>TRBJ1-4|-|TRBV6-2/TRBV6-3|-
TGTGCCAGCAGTAGTCCGGGCGCTGAAAAACTGTTTTTT
CASSSPGAEKLFF
>TRBJ2-3|-|TRBV18|TRBD2
TGTGCCAGCTCACCTGGACTAGTGATCACAGATACGCAGTATTTT
CASSPGLVITDTQYF
>TRBJ1-3|-|TRBV5-1|-
TGCGCCAGCAAGGGGGGAAATGCTGGAAACACCATATATTTT
CASKGGNAGNTIYF
>TRBJ1-1|-|TRBV19|-
TGTGCCAGTAGTATGACAAGAGCTTTAAACACTGAAGCTTTCTTT
CASSMTRALNTEAFF
>TRBJ1-1|-|TRBV3-1/TRBV3-2|TRBD1
TGTGCCAGCAGCCAAGTTTCCCTAAGAGGGACAGTGAACACTGAAGCTTTCTTT
CASSQVSLRGTVNTEAFF
>TRBJ1-2|-|TRBV11-2|-
TGTGCCAGCGGACAGCCCGCGGTTTATGGCTACACCTTC
CASGQPAVYGYTF
>TRBJ1-4|-|TRBV5-5|-
TGTGCCAGCAGCTTATCAGGGAATAATGAAAAACTGTTTTTT
CASSLSGNNEKLFF
>TRBJ1-1|once|TRBV29-1|-
TGCAGCGTTTCTAGCCCCGACACCTACACTGAAGCTTTCTTT
CSVSSPDTYTEAFF
>TRBJ2-5|-|TRBV19|TRBD1
TGTGCCAGTAACAGGGGGCGAGAGACCCAGTACTTC
CASNRGRETQYF
>TRBJ1-3|-|TRBV29-1|-
TGCAGCGGACGGAACTCTGGAAACACCATATATTTT
CSGRNSGNTIYF
>TRBJ2-3|-|TRBV6-6|TRBD2
TGTGCCAGCAGTCCGTTTAGCGGGGGGGCGGGCACAGATACGCAGTATTTT
CASSPFSGGAGTDTQYF
>TRBJ2-6|-|TRBV28|-
TGTGCCAGCAGTTCAGGGGCGATGATTTACTCTGGGGCCAACGTCCTGACTTTC
CASSSGAMIYSGANVLTF
>TRBJ1-1|-|TRBV5-5|-
TGTGCCAGCAGCGGACAGTCGGGGGCCGGCACTGAAGCTTTCTTT
CASSGQSGAGTEAFF
>TRBJ2-7|-|TRBV7-9|-
TGTGCCAGCAGCATCCGCAGGGGTTACGAGCAGTACTTC
CASSIRRGYEQYF
>TRBJ1-4|-|TRBV5-1|TRBD1
TGCGCCAGCAGCTTGGGACAGGGGGCCTGGAATGAAAAACTGTTTTTT
CASSLGQGAWNEKLFF
>TRBJ1-1|-|TRBV7-9|-
TGTGCCAGCAGCTCTGGGGGGCCCCCAGCTTTCTTT
CASSSGGPPAFF
>TRBJ2-7|-|TRBV3-1/TRBV3-2|-
TGTGCCAGCAGCCAAACACCTGGGACCTACGAGCAGTACTTC
CASSQTPGTYEQYF